The next 2 T cell receptor beta chains were all read from a single sample in a study of response to subunit inactivated influenza vaccine. TCRdb fed the RT-PCR reads into MiXCR, producing one record per CDR3 protein. Among about 540,000 distinct CDR3 sequences listed, 14% were seen once. The sample in question was PBMCs from blood, obtained approximately 12 days after vaccination. These receptors all come from a man in his fifties or sixties who received an inactivated influenza vaccine.

The V and J genes are TRBV29-1 and TRBJ2-1; D uncertain. Per germline, CDR1 SQVTM and CDR2 ANQGSEA. The CDR3 is 14 amino acids. Trimming took off 1 base at V and 0 bases at J, with 7 bases between the two ends. The CDR3 loop is CSVEVGSSYNEQFF. CDR3 sequence (DNA): TGCAGCGTTGAAGTCGGAAGCTCCTACAATGAGCAGTTCTTC.

The chain uses TRBV7-8 and TRBJ2-7, with D possibly being TRBD1 or TRBD2 (5 bases each). This CDR3 comprises 13 residues. Trimming took 5 bases from V and 5 from J, leaving 13 bases between them. The germline gives CDR1 SGHVS, CDR2 FQNEAQ. CDR3 DNA sequence: TGTGCCAGCAGCCACCGGGACGGCAACGAGCAGTACTTC. It translates to CASSHRDGNEQYF.